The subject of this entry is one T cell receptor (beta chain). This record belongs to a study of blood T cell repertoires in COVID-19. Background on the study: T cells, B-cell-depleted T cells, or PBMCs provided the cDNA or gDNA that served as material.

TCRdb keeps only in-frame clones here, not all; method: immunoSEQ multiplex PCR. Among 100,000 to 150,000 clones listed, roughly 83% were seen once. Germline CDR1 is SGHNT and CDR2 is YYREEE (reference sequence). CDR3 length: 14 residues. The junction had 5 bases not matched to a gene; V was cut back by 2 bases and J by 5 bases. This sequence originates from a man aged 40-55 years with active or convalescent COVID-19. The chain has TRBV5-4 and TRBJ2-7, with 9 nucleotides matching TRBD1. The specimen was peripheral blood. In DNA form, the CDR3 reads TGTGCCAGCAGCTTCCCCGACAGGGGGAACGAGCAGTACTTC. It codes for CASSFPDRGNEQYF. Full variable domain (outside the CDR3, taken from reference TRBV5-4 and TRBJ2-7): ETGVTQSPTHLIKTRGQQVTLRCSSQSGHNTVSWYQQALGQGPQFIFQYYREEENGRGNFPPRFSGLQFPNYSSELNVNALELDDSALYLCASSFPDRGNEQYFGPGTRLTVT.